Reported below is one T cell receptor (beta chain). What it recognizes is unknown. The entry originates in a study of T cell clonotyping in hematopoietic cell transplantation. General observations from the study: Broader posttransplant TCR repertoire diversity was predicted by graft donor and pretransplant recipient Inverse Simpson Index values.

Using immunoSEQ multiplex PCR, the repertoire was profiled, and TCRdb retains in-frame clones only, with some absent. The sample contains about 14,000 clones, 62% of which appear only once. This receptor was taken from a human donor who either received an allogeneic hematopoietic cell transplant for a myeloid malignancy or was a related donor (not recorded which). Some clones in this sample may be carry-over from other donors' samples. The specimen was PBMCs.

The CDR3 nucleotides read TGCGCCAGCAGCCAAGGGGACAGGACTACGACTAGTCGCGAGCAGTACTTC. Translating it yields CASSQGDRTTTSREQYF. The gene calls are TRBV4-3 and TRBJ2-7; TRBD1 matches at 8 bases. Germline V lookup: CDR1 LGHNA, CDR2 YSLEER. The CDR3 sequence is 17 residues long. V lost 1 base, J lost 6 bases, and 14 bases stayed unmatched.